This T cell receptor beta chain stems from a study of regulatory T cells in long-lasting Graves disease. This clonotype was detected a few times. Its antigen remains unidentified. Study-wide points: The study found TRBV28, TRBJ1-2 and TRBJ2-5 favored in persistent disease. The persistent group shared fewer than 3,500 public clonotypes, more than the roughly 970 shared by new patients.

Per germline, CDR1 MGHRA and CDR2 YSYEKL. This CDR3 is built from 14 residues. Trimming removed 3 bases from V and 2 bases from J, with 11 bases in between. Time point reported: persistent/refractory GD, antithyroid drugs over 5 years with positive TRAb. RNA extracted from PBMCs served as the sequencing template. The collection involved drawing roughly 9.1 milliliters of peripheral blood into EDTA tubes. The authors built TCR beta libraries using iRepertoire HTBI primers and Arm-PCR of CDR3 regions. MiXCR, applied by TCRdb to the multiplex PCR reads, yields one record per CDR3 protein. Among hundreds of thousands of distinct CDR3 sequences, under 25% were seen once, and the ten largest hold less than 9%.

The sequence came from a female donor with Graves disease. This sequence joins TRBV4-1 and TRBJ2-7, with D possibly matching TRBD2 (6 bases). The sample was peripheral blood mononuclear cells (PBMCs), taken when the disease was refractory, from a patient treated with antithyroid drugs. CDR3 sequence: CASSHTGDAYEQYF. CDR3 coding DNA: TGCGCCAGCAGCCATACGGGAGACGCCTACGAGCAGTACTTC.